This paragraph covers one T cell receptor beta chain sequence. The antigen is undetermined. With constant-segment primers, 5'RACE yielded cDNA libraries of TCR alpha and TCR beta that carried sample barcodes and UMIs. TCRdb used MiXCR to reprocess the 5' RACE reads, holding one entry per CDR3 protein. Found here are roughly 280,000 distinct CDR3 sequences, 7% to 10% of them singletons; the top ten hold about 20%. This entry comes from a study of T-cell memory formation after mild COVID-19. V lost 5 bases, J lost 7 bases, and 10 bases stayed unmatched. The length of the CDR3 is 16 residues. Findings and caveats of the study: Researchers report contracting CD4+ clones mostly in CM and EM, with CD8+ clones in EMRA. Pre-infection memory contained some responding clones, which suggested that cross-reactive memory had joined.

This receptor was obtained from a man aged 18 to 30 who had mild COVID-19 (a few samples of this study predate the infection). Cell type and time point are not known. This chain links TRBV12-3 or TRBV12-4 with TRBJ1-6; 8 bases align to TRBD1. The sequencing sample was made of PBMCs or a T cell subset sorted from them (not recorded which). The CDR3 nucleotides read TGTGCCAGCAGTCCTAGGACAGGGCTGGGCAATTCACCCCTCCACTTT. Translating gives CASSPRTGLGNSPLHF.